The 14 T cell receptor beta chains listed next were all sequenced from one sample in a study of OX40 agonist ivuxolimab in advanced cancers. Library method: the immunoSEQ multiplex PCR assay. This is the immuneACCESS table as TCRdb keeps it, with only in-frame sequences that have V and J called. A part of the clones is gone; compared with another copy, unresolved V genes explain less than half, and the rest is unexplained. This sample lists tens of thousands of clones; under 90% were detected once. The ten largest make up about 7% of the sample. The material sequenced was CD4+ or CD8+ T cells sorted from blood, taken in a trial of the OX40 agonist ivuxolimab. The receptors come from an adult with an advanced solid tumor such as melanoma, head and neck, liver or kidney cancer.

The sample holds one count of this clone. V is TRBV28 and J is TRBJ2-1, with 10 bases fitting TRBD2. Germline-derived CDR1 and CDR2 are MDHEN and SYDVKM. The V gene end was trimmed by 2 bases and the J gene end by 1 base; junction bases not matched to a gene: 11. This CDR3 has 19 residues. CDR3 residues: CASSLRASGGRGSYNEQFF. For the CDR3, the DNA is TGTGCCAGCAGTTTACGGGCTAGCGGGGGTCGCGGGTCCTACAATGAGCAGTTCTTC. The variable domain in full, completed from reference TRBV28 and TRBJ2-1, reads DVKVTQSSRYLVKRTGEKVFLECVQDMDHENMFWYRQDPGLGLRLIYFSYDVKMKEKGDIPEGYSVSREKKERFSLILESASTNQTSMYLCASSLRASGGRGSYNEQFFGPGTRLTVL.

The gene calls are TRBV2 and TRBJ2-7; D is uncertain. V lost 3 bases and J 5 bases, leaving 14 bases between the germline ends. The CDR3 is made up of 14 amino acids. CDR1 is SNHLY and CDR2 is FYNNEI in the germline V gene. The CDR3 sequence is CASSDPQVDDEQYV. The CDR3 nucleotides read TGTGCCAGCAGTGACCCTCAGGTAGACGACGAGCAGTACGTC.

Here the CDR3 DNA reads TGTGCCAGCAGTTTGGGCATGAACACTGAAGCTTTCTTT. Protein product: CASSLGMNTEAFF. The V and J genes are TRBV28 and TRBJ1-1; no definite D call. The CDR3 covers 13 residues. Germline V gene lookup returns CDR1 MDHEN and CDR2 SYDVKM. V gave up 3 bases and J gave up 0 bases, with 5 bases separating them. The whole variable domain, remainder taken from reference TRBV28 and TRBJ1-1, is DVKVTQSSRYLVKRTGEKVFLECVQDMDHENMFWYRQDPGLGLRLIYFSYDVKMKEKGDIPEGYSVSREKKERFSLILESASTNQTSMYLCASSLGMNTEAFFGQGTRLTVV.

The rearrangement uses TRBV6-5 and TRBJ1-5, with TRBD1 identical over 8 bases. The CDR3 consists of 15 residues. Germline loops: CDR1 MNHEY, CDR2 SVGAGI. Trimming removed 6 bases from V and 6 bases from J; junction bases left unmatched: 10. CDR3 sequence reads: CASSVSGGGGQPQHF. CDR3 nucleotide sequence: TGTGCCAGCAGCGTCTCAGGGGGCGGGGGTCAGCCCCAGCATTTT.

In this sample, this clone turned up a few times. This CDR3 reads CSVIGTGAYEQFF. The CDR3 DNA sequence: TGCAGCGTCATCGGGACAGGGGCTTATGAGCAGTTCTTC. The chain uses TRBV29-1 and TRBJ2-1, with 10 bases identical to TRBD1. J gave up 8 bases and V 6 bases, and 7 bases lay outside the gene matches. Germline CDR1 SQVTM, CDR2 ANQGSEA. CDR3 length equals 13 residues.

The V gene is TRBV2, the J gene TRBJ1-2; D is unclear. The germline V gene has CDR1 SNHLY and CDR2 FYNNEI. Trimming shortened V by 7 bases and J by 0 bases, and 9 bases separated the two germline ends. The CDR3 runs 13 residues. DNA for the CDR3: TGTGCCAGCATCCGAGAGACTAACTATGGCTACACCTTC. It yields the protein CASIRETNYGYTF.

The genes are TRBV5-6 and TRBJ1-5, with a weak D call TRBD1 (5 bases). CDR3 length: 15 residues. V lost 4 bases and J lost 3, with 14 bases in between. CDR1 and CDR2 (germline): SGHDT, YYEEEE. The DNA for the CDR3 is TGTGCCAGCAGCCTCAGCGGGGACCTCAATCAGCCCCAGCATTTT. Translating gives CASSLSGDLNQPQHF.

About this clone: This specimen includes other DNA sequences encoding the same CDR3. The chain uses TRBV27 and TRBJ1-1; D remains unclear. Germline assignment: CDR1 MNHEY and CDR2 SMNVEV (reference sequence). CDR3 length: 13 amino acids. V dropped 3 bases and J dropped 0 bases, with 5 bases sitting between them. CDR3 sequence: CASSFGLNTEAFF. DNA for the CDR3: TGTGCCAGCAGTTTCGGACTGAACACTGAAGCTTTCTTT.

The CDR3 loop reads CASSPPGQQETQYF. CDR3 bases: TGTGCCAGCAGCCCTCCGGGACAACAAGAGACCCAGTACTTC. The chain carries TRBV6-9 and TRBJ2-5; weak D call: TRBD1 (6 bases). The ends were cut back, 6 bases at V and 2 bases at J, with 13 bases in the middle. The CDR3 runs 14 residues. The germline V gene encodes CDR1 MNHGY and CDR2 SVAAGI.

This clone was counted only a few times. CDR3 DNA sequence: TGTGCCAGCAGCCAAGAACCGGGACAGGGTTCCCGGAATGAGCAGTTCTTC. Protein product: CASSQEPGQGSRNEQFF. This chain links TRBV4-2 with TRBJ2-1; TRBD1 aligns across 9 bases. V dropped 0 bases and J dropped 7; count of bases not matched to a gene: 10. The CDR3 length is 17 residues. CDR1 is LGHNA, CDR2 YNFKEQ, per germline.

This chain links TRBV28 with TRBJ1-6, with D possibly being TRBD1 (6 bases). Germline-derived CDR1 and CDR2 are MDHEN and SYDVKM. The CDR3 has 13 residues. Trimming cost V 7 bases and J 15 bases, with 19 bases left between them. CDR3 sequence reads: CASTPSTGSHLHF. As DNA, the CDR3 is TGTGCCAGCACCCCATCTACAGGGTCCCACCTCCACTTT.

This chain joins TRBV5-1 and TRBJ1-1, with D possibly being TRBD1 (5 bases). The CDR3 covers 13 residues. Germline V CDR1 and CDR2: SGHRS, YFSETQ. Trimming left V 2 bases short and J 1 base short, with 6 bases between. CDR3 loop: CASSFTGNTEAFF. DNA of the CDR3: TGCGCCAGCAGCTTTACAGGGAACACTGAAGCTTTCTTT. The full variable domain, in which reference TRBV5-1 and TRBJ1-1 provide the parts outside the CDR3, is KAGVTQTPRYLIKTRGQQVTLSCSPISGHRSVSWYQQTPGQGLQFLFEYFSETQRNKGNFPGRFSGRQFSNSRSEMNVSTLELGDSALYLCASSFTGNTEAFFGQGTRLTVV.

V gene TRBV6-5 combines with J gene TRBJ2-7; no firm D call. The germline V and J ends were trimmed by 7 bases and 0 bases, with 13 bases remaining between them. Looked up from germline, CDR1 is MNHEY and CDR2 is SVGAGI. The CDR3 has 14 amino acids. The CDR3 sequence: CASTSPVDSYEQYF. The DNA for the CDR3 is TGTGCCAGCACCTCCCCCGTGGACTCCTACGAGCAGTACTTC.

V and J are TRBV4-1 and TRBJ1-5, with TRBD1 identical over 9 bases. The CDR3 is 15 residues long. V dropped 3 bases and J dropped 6; count of bases not matched to a gene: 6. The germline V gene encodes CDR1 MGHRA and CDR2 YSYEKL. CDR3 in DNA: TGCGCCAGCAGCCACGGTGGGACAGGGACTCAGCCCCAGCATTTT. It specifies CASSHGGTGTQPQHF.